Following are 28 T cell receptor beta chains from one sample sequenced in a study of cytomegalovirus exposure and HLA in healthy donors. PCR involved 60 Vbeta and 13 Jbeta primers. The assay was immunoSEQ multiplex PCR, and TCRdb's table has in-frame clones only and misses some. The table has some 150,000 clones, 82% seen once. Sequencing was done on a sample of PBMCs. Source of these receptors: a man between 50 and 59 years old in good health and CMV-seropositive.

The CDR3 nucleotides read TGCAGCGTTGGAGGGTTGCAGACTAGCACAGATACGCAGTATTTT. Its protein product is CSVGGLQTSTDTQYF. The rearrangement links TRBV29-1 to TRBJ2-3; weak D call: TRBD2 (5 bases). CDR3 length equals 15 residues. Germline V gives CDR1 SQVTM, CDR2 ANQGSEA. The V end lost 4 bases, the J end lost 0 bases, and 14 bases lay between the germline ends.

This sequence joins TRBV23-1 and TRBJ1-3; 8 bases map to TRBD1. TRBV23-1 is flagged as an ORF with uncertain function. Losses at the gene ends were 5 bases for V and 4 bases for J; bases not matched to a gene: 10. This CDR3 contains 16 residues. CDR3 sequence reads: CASSKNRQGPGNTIYF. The DNA for the CDR3 is TGCGCCAGCAGTAAAAATAGACAGGGGCCCGGAAACACCATATATTTT.

The J gene is TRBJ2-7, the V gene TRBV27, with 9 bases that match TRBD1. Germline loops: CDR1 MNHEY, CDR2 SMNVEV (reference sequence). The CDR3 sequence is 14 residues long. With V trimmed by 6 bases and J by 2 bases, 5 bases remained unmatched. CDR3 nucleotides: TGTGCCAGCAGACCCGGGACAGGGACCTACGAGCAGTACTTC. Encoded protein: CASRPGTGTYEQYF.

The V call is TRBV9, the J call TRBJ1-6; TRBD1 matches at 9 bases. CDR3 length equals 14 residues. The V and J ends lost 4 bases and 9 bases, in that order; junction bases with no gene match: 5. Germline CDR1 and CDR2: SGDLS and YYNGEE. The CDR3 nucleotides are TGTGCCAGCAGCAGACAGGGGGTCGGTTCACCCCTCCACTTT. Protein: CASSRQGVGSPLHF.

V gene TRBV7-2 combines with J gene TRBJ1-5; D might be TRBD1 (6 bases). V was trimmed by 2 bases and J by 3 bases, leaving 8 bases between them. This CDR3 is 14 amino acids long. In germline, CDR1 is SGHTA, CDR2 FQGNSA. The DNA for the CDR3 is TGTGCCAGCAGCTTATGGGGGCTCAATCAGCCCCAGCATTTT. This translates into CASSLWGLNQPQHF.

J is TRBJ1-2 and V is TRBV13; 10 bases map to TRBD1. After removal of 5 bases from V and 6 bases from J, the junction contained 3 bases not matched to a gene. CDR1 and CDR2 (germline): PRHDT, FYEKMQ (reference sequence). The CDR3 consists of 13 residues. In DNA form, the CDR3 reads TGTGCCAGCAGCCCCGGGACAGGGGATGGCTACACCTTC. Protein: CASSPGTGDGYTF.

V gene TRBV29-1 combines with J gene TRBJ2-1; tentative D call: TRBD1 (6 bases). Per the germline V gene, CDR1 is SQVTM and CDR2 is ANQGSEA. Trimming pared 5 bases from V and 2 bases from J, leaving 19 bases between. CDR3 length: 16 amino acids. The chain's CDR3 is CSVLADEQGAYNEQFF. The CDR3 DNA is TGCAGCGTTCTCGCGGACGAACAGGGTGCCTACAATGAGCAGTTCTTC.

J is TRBJ2-3 and V is TRBV5-4; D unresolved. Germline lookup yields CDR1 SGHNT and CDR2 YYREEE (reference sequence). V lost 0 bases and J 6 bases, leaving 5 bases between the germline ends. This CDR3 region has 12 residues. The CDR3 DNA sequence: TGTGCCAGCAGCTTGGATCAGGATACGCAGTATTTT. It translates to CASSLDQDTQYF.

The rearrangement joins TRBV6-4 to TRBJ1-5; 9 bases align to TRBD1. V was pared by 6 bases and J by 7 bases, with 10 bases of the junction left unmatched. CDR3 size: 15 residues. Germline V CDR1 and CDR2: MRHNA, SNTAGT. The CDR3 is CASRTRDRVLQPQHF. The CDR3 DNA sequence: TGTGCCAGCAGAACCCGGGACAGGGTATTGCAGCCCCAGCATTTT.

Only a few counts were recorded for this clone. This sequence joins TRBV5-4 and TRBJ1-1; no firm D call. The CDR3 runs to 14 residues. V was trimmed by 4 bases and J by 4 bases, leaving 14 bases between them. CDR1 is SGHNT, CDR2 YYREEE, per germline (reference sequence). CDR3 nucleotide sequence: TGTGCCAGCAGCGAATCTGGACTCGGCACTGAAGCTTTCTTT. Its translation is CASSESGLGTEAFF.

The chain uses TRBV2 and TRBJ2-2; 9 nucleotides align to TRBD2. V was pared by 6 bases and J by 4 bases, with 3 bases of the junction left unmatched. Germline V gene sequence: CDR1 SNHLY, CDR2 FYNNEI. This CDR3 comprises 14 residues. CDR3 protein: CASRQLAGTGELFF. Here the CDR3 DNA reads TGTGCCAGCAGACAACTAGCGGGCACCGGGGAGCTGTTTTTT.

This clone showed up just once. This chain links TRBV5-4 with TRBJ2-1; 11 bases map to TRBD2. V lost 4 bases, J lost 2 bases, and 5 bases stayed unmatched. Germline V gene lookup returns CDR1 SGHNT and CDR2 YYREEE (reference sequence). The CDR3 runs to 16 residues. The CDR3 DNA follows: TGTGCCAGCAGCCATGGGACTAGCGGAGCCTACAATGAGCAGTTCTTC. This gives the protein CASSHGTSGAYNEQFF.

The rearrangement links TRBV28 to TRBJ2-1, with 15 bases that match TRBD2. Germline assignment: CDR1 MDHEN and CDR2 SYDVKM. V lost 3 bases to trimming and J lost 5 bases; unmatched junction nucleotides: 17. This CDR3 has 21 amino acids. CDR3 sequence (DNA): TGTGCCAGCAGTTTCCGATATAGGACTAGCGGGAGGGCCGGAAGTCACAATGAGCAGTTCTTC. Protein sequence: CASSFRYRTSGRAGSHNEQFF.

V usage is TRBV27 and J usage is TRBJ2-5; D gene ambiguous. This CDR3 spans 14 amino acids. CDR1 is MNHEY and CDR2 is SMNVEV in the germline V gene (reference sequence). The V and J ends lost 5 bases and 0 bases respectively, with 10 bases between them. The CDR3 region has the DNA TGTGCCAGCAGTCCACGACTGAACCAAGAGACCCAGTACTTC. Protein product: CASSPRLNQETQYF.

The chain recombines TRBV4-1 with TRBJ2-5; TRBD2 agrees at 9 bases. The J segment lost 0 bases and the V segment lost 3 bases, leaving 5 bases of the junction unmatched. Germline V CDR1 and CDR2: MGHRA, YSYEKL. This CDR3 has 16 residues. CDR3: CASSQTSGAYQETQYF. In DNA form, the CDR3 reads TGCGCCAGCAGCCAGACTAGCGGAGCTTACCAAGAGACCCAGTACTTC.

The chain uses TRBV5-4 and TRBJ1-1; D gene unclear. Trimming removed 0 bases at V and 0 bases at J, with 9 bases between. This CDR3 contains 15 residues. Germline-derived CDR1 and CDR2 are SGHNT and YYREEE (reference sequence). The CDR3, as DNA: TGTGCCAGCAGCTTGGCCGCGGGGATGAACACTGAAGCTTTCTTT. Translating it yields CASSLAAGMNTEAFF.

The V and J genes are TRBV7-2 and TRBJ2-5; tentatively, D is TRBD2 (5 bases). The V end lost 5 bases, the J end lost 2 bases, and 12 bases lay between the germline ends. From germline, CDR1 is SGHTA and CDR2 FQGNSA. CDR3 length: 14 residues. The CDR3 spells CASSGSGSQETQYF. DNA of the CDR3: TGTGCCAGCAGCGGTTCGGGAAGTCAAGAGACCCAGTACTTC.

The chain carries TRBV6-1 and TRBJ1-5; D might be TRBD1 (6 bases). The ends were cut back, 4 bases at V and 3 bases at J, with 10 bases in the middle. From germline, CDR1 is MNHNS and CDR2 SASEGT. The CDR3 totals 14 residues. CDR3 DNA sequence: TGTGCCAGCAGTGCACAGGGAAACAATCAGCCCCAGCATTTT. Translated: CASSAQGNNQPQHF.

This CDR3 reads CASSEEGGAGNQPQHF. The CDR3 region has the DNA TGTGCCAGCAGTGAAGAAGGTGGGGCAGGGAATCAGCCCCAGCATTTT. The gene calls are TRBV2 and TRBJ1-5; possibly TRBD1 for D (5 bases). The CDR3 length is 16 residues. Germline assignment: CDR1 SNHLY and CDR2 FYNNEI. Trimming left V 1 base short and J 4 bases short, with 14 bases between.

V and J are TRBV5-1 and TRBJ2-3, with 8 bases matching TRBD1. Germline assignment: CDR1 SGHRS and CDR2 YFSETQ. V trimming: 0 bases; J trimming: 0 bases; junction bases outside the gene matches: 6. This CDR3 contains 17 residues. The DNA of the CDR3 is TGCGCCAGCAGCTTGGGCAGGGGGCGCACCAGCACAGATACGCAGTATTTT. It is translated as CASSLGRGRTSTDTQYF.

This clone was counted once. The chain joins TRBV5-1 to TRBJ1-2, with TRBD1 as a possible D gene (5 bases). This CDR3 contains 13 residues. Germline CDR1 and CDR2: SGHRS and YFSETQ. Trimming took off 3 bases at V and 7 bases at J, with 13 bases between the two ends. The CDR3 nucleotides are TGCGCCAGCAGCTCCGGGGGACGGGGTGGCTACACCTTC. Translation: CASSSGGRGGYTF. Drawing the rest from reference TRBV5-1 and TRBJ1-2, the complete variable domain is KAGVTQTPRYLIKTRGQQVTLSCSPISGHRSVSWYQQTPGQGLQFLFEYFSETQRNKGNFPGRFSGRQFSNSRSEMNVSTLELGDSALYLCASSSGGRGGYTFGSGTRLTVV.

The chain has TRBV19 and TRBJ1-5; D unresolved. V was trimmed by 3 bases and J by 4 bases, leaving 7 bases between them. Germline V gene lookup returns CDR1 LNHDA and CDR2 SQIVND (reference sequence). The CDR3 loop spans 13 amino acids. The CDR3 DNA sequence: TGTGCCAGTAGTATCGCGTGGAATCAGCCCCAGCATTTT. This encodes CASSIAWNQPQHF. Looking up the rest from reference TRBV19 and TRBJ1-5 gives the full variable domain: DGGITQSPKYLFRKEGQNVTLSCEQNLNHDAMYWYRQDPGQGLRLIYYSQIVNDFQKGDIAEGYSVSREKKESFPLTVTSAQKNPTAFYLCASSIAWNQPQHFGDGTRLSIL.

This chain uses TRBV11-2 with TRBJ2-7; 16 bases are shared with TRBD2. The ends lost 5 bases at V and 4 bases at J; junction bases unmatched: 2. The CDR3 contains 15 residues. CDR1 is SGHAT and CDR2 is FQNNGV in the germline V gene. DNA for the CDR3: TGTGCCAGCAGCCCGGGACTAGCGGGAGGGTACGAGCAGTACTTC. Its translation is CASSPGLAGGYEQYF.

This rearrangement joins TRBV9 to TRBJ2-1, with D perhaps matching TRBD2 (5 bases). Germline V CDR1 and CDR2: SGDLS, YYNGEE. Trimming removed 4 bases at V and 3 bases at J, with 8 bases between. The CDR3 covers 13 residues. The CDR3 coding sequence is TGTGCCAGCAGCTTCCGGGACTACAATGAGCAGTTCTTC. It is translated as CASSFRDYNEQFF.

The chain couples TRBV9 to TRBJ1-2; TRBD1 agrees at 9 bases. The CDR3 runs 13 residues. CDR1 SGDLS and CDR2 YYNGEE come from the germline V gene. The V segment lost 2 bases and the J segment 6 bases; nucleotides outside the gene matches: 2. CDR3: CASSVGQGNGYTF. CDR3 nucleotides: TGTGCCAGCAGCGTCGGACAGGGGAATGGCTACACCTTC.

The rearrangement links TRBV5-5 to TRBJ1-1; 7 bases fit TRBD1. The CDR3 has 19 amino acids. CDR1 is SGHKS, CDR2 YYEKEE, per germline (reference sequence). J lost 0 bases, V lost 0 bases, and 14 bases had no gene match. CDR3 protein: CASSLVFMGQTSMNTEAFF. The DNA for the CDR3 is TGTGCCAGCAGCTTGGTGTTCATGGGACAGACATCGATGAACACTGAAGCTTTCTTT. Full variable domain (outside the CDR3, taken from reference TRBV5-5 and TRBJ1-1): DAGVTQSPTHLIKTRGQQVTLRCSPISGHKSVSWYQQVLGQGPQFIFQYYEKEERGRGNFPDRFSARQFPNYSSELNVNALLLGDSALYLCASSLVFMGQTSMNTEAFFGQGTRLTVV.

This chain uses TRBV28 with TRBJ1-4, with D possibly TRBD1 on 6 matching bases. V lost 11 bases to trimming and J lost 4 bases, with 11 bases between them. In germline, CDR1 is MDHEN, CDR2 SYDVKM. This CDR3 has 12 amino acids. The DNA for the CDR3 is TGTGCCGTACGGACAGTTAATGAAAAACTGTTTTTT. Protein: CAVRTVNEKLFF.

The chain has TRBV7-2 and TRBJ2-5; D might be TRBD2 (6 bases). V was pared by 5 bases and J by 5 bases, with 18 bases between. Germline CDR1 is SGHTA and CDR2 is FQGNSA. This CDR3 comprises 15 residues. The CDR3 is CASSRGADQAETQYF. For the CDR3, the DNA is TGTGCCAGCAGCCGCGGGGCGGATCAAGCGGAGACCCAGTACTTC.